This T cell receptor (beta chain) emerged from a study of shared clonotypes between healthy human individuals. General study findings and limits: Clonotype sharing across a few donors was observed for around 4.8% of naive CD4 clonotypes.

Note on this clone: Its antigen is still unknown. Sequence at one end of the junction differs from germline and may be a read error. Other DNA sequences in this specimen translate into the identical CDR3.

Here immunoSEQ multiplex PCR was the method, and the copy in TCRdb shows in-frame clones only, minus some. The table records about 380,000 clones, 90% to 98% of them present only once. The germline gives CDR1 MNHEY, CDR2 SVGAGI. The CDR3 contains 14 residues. Each donor was a Caucasian adult residing in Nashville, Tennessee. With CCR7-negative CD45RA+ TemRA cells, CD45RO+ cells were combined in CD8 memory. The V and J genes are TRBV6-5 and TRBJ1-2; no definite D call. Sequencing was performed on memory CD8+ T cells sorted from blood. The subset denotes: CD45RO+ cells pooled with CCR7-negative TemRA cells. This TCR was sampled from a man aged 25-40 years in good health. CDR3 protein: CASSYRPTNYGYTF. CDR3 coding DNA: TGTGCCAGCAGTTACAGGCCTACTAACTATGGCTACACCTTT.